Each of the 23 T cell receptor beta chains below was sequenced from the same sample in a study of T-cell reconstitution after alpha-beta-depleted transplantation in children. Molecular barcoding with unique molecular identifiers was used for the TCRbeta library. TCRdb independently ran MiXCR on the PCR reads; one entry per CDR3 protein. The data hold 250,000 to 400,000 distinct CDR3 sequences, with about a quarter observed a single time. Material: PBMCs, mostly from graft donor cells, obtained 180 days after TCRalphabeta/CD19-depleted stem cell transplant. These receptors came from a male patient younger than 18 who had a stem cell transplant for acute lymphoblastic leukemia, so the T cells may come from the graft donor.

V and J are TRBV15 and TRBJ1-5; 8 bases fit TRBD1. The CDR3 extends over 16 amino acids. V lost 0 bases and J lost 4; bases outside the gene matches: 5. Germline V gives CDR1 LNHNV, CDR2 YYDKDF (reference sequence). CDR3 DNA sequence: TGTGCCACCAGCAGAGAACCGGGACAGGCAAATCAGCCCCAGCATTTT. It is translated as CATSREPGQANQPQHF.

V usage is TRBV21-1 and J usage is TRBJ1-5; the table gives TRBD1 as D, unverified against the DNA. TRBV21-1 is noted as a pseudogene. The CDR3 is 15 amino acids. CDR3 region: CASSKEGDSNQPQHF. Written as DNA, the CDR3 is TGTGCCAGCAGCAAAGAGGGGGACAGCAATCAGCCCCAGCATTTT.

Ten or more counts support this clonotype. This CDR3 reads CASSLPVSLFTDTQYF. As DNA, the CDR3 is TGTGCCAGCAGTTTACCGGTTTCCCTTTTCACAGATACGCAGTATTTT. The V call is TRBV12-3 or TRBV12-4, the J call TRBJ2-3; D is undetermined. CDR3 size: 16 residues. Trimming removed 2 bases at V and 2 bases at J, with 14 bases between.

This chain links TRBV25-1 with TRBJ2-2, with D perhaps matching TRBD2 (5 bases). Trimming removed 5 bases from V and 4 bases from J, with 11 bases in between. Germline-derived CDR1 and CDR2 are MGHDK and SYGVNS. The CDR3 is 14 amino acids. CDR3 nucleotides: TGTGCCAGCAGTAATTTTGAGGGCACCGGGGAGCTGTTTTTT. The encoded protein is CASSNFEGTGELFF.

The chain has TRBV7-9 and TRBJ1-6; D is perhaps TRBD1 (6 bases). CDR1 is SEHNR, CDR2 FQNEAQ, per germline (reference sequence). V lost 2 bases, J lost 7 bases, and 9 bases lay in between. This CDR3 contains 14 residues. CDR3 sequence (DNA): TGTGCCAGCAGCTTACGTCAGGGGAATTCACCCCTCCACTTT. Its protein is CASSLRQGNSPLHF. Filled out from reference TRBV7-9 and TRBJ1-6, the complete variable domain reads DTGVSQNPRHKITKRGQNVTFRCDPISEHNRLYWYRQTLGQGPEFLTYFQNEAQLEKSRLLSDRFSAERPKGSFSTLEIQRTEQGDSAMYLCASSLRQGNSPLHFGNGTRLTVT.

This clonotype was detected only a few times. This rearrangement joins TRBV5-1 to TRBJ2-7; D ambiguous. The CDR3 has 14 amino acids. V lost 0 bases, J lost 4 bases, and 11 bases lay in between. Per germline, CDR1 SGHRS and CDR2 YFSETQ. The CDR3 DNA reads as TGCGCCAGCAGCTTGGACTATTGGCTTTACGAGCAGTACTTC. Its translation: CASSLDYWLYEQYF.

There are a few counts of this clonotype. CDR3 DNA: TGCGCCAGCAGCGAGAAAGTCGCTAGGGACAGGCTGTCTTCTGGGGCCAACGTCCTGACTTTC. This encodes CASSEKVARDRLSSGANVLTF. J is TRBJ2-6 and V is TRBV5-1, with 8 bases aligning to TRBD1. Germline V lookup: CDR1 SGHRS, CDR2 YFSETQ. The CDR3 sequence is 21 residues long. V trimming: 4 bases; J trimming: 1 base; junction bases outside the gene matches: 19.

The chain uses TRBV20-1 and TRBJ2-7; 9 bases are shared with TRBD2. The CDR3 is 14 amino acids. Germline CDR1 DFQATT, CDR2 SNEGSKA (reference sequence). V dropped 5 bases and J dropped 0; count of bases not matched to a gene: 5. CDR3 residues: CSARGSGSSYEQYF. DNA for the CDR3: TGCAGTGCTCGCGGTAGCGGGAGCTCCTACGAGCAGTACTTC.

The gene calls are TRBV27 and TRBJ2-5; 9 nucleotides align to TRBD2. The CDR3 has 13 amino acids. V was clipped by 10 bases and J by 4 bases; unmatched bases: 7. Germline assignment: CDR1 MNHEY and CDR2 SMNVEV (reference sequence). The CDR3 bases are TGTGCCACCGCGCGGGGGGGGAGAGAGACCCAGTACTTC. Amino acid sequence: CATARGGRETQYF.

The chain recombines TRBV7-9 with TRBJ2-7; D is uncertain. V dropped 1 base and J dropped 3 bases, with 10 bases sitting between them. CDR3 length: 14 residues. CDR1 and CDR2 (germline): SEHNR, FQNEAQ (reference sequence). The CDR3 protein is CASSLVPRDYEQYF. The CDR3 nucleotides are TGTGCCAGCAGCTTAGTCCCCAGAGACTACGAGCAGTACTTC. The entire variable domain, with the rest obtained from reference TRBV7-9 and TRBJ2-7, is as follows: DTGVSQNPRHKITKRGQNVTFRCDPISEHNRLYWYRQTLGQGPEFLTYFQNEAQLEKSRLLSDRFSAERPKGSFSTLEIQRTEQGDSAMYLCASSLVPRDYEQYFGPGTRLTVT.

V is TRBV18 and J is TRBJ2-5; unclear D gene. Trimming took 4 bases from V and 1 from J, leaving 4 bases between them. CDR3 length: 12 residues. From germline, CDR1 is KGHSH and CDR2 LQKENI. The DNA for the CDR3 is TGTGCCAGCTCACACACCCAAGAGACCCAGTACTTC. It encodes CASSHTQETQYF.

This clonotype was observed a few times. This chain links TRBV10-3 with TRBJ2-4; perhaps TRBD2 as D (6 bases). The germline V gene encodes CDR1 ENHRY and CDR2 SYGVKD. The germline V and J ends were trimmed by 4 bases and 9 bases, with 13 bases remaining between them. The CDR3 length is 13 residues. This chain's CDR3 is CAISVFGGAIQYF. The CDR3, as DNA: TGTGCCATCAGTGTCTTCGGCGGGGCCATTCAGTACTTC.

The gene calls are TRBV5-1 and TRBJ2-7, with 10 bases aligning to TRBD2. Germline V lookup: CDR1 SGHRS, CDR2 YFSETQ. V shed 0 bases and J 6 bases; nucleotides not matched to a gene: 6. CDR3 length: 15 residues. The CDR3 coding sequence is TGCGCCAGCAGCTTGGCTAGCGGGGGAGGGTCCGAGCAGTACTTC. Translating it yields CASSLASGGGSEQYF.

This chain connects TRBV5-1 to TRBJ1-2; D is unresolved. The CDR3 contains 13 residues. V was cut by 3 bases and J by 4 bases, with 10 bases left in between. The germline V gene encodes CDR1 SGHRS and CDR2 YFSETQ. In DNA form, the CDR3 reads TGCGCCAGCAGCTATGAGGGAGTCTATGGCTACACCTTC. It encodes CASSYEGVYGYTF.

The sample holds a few counts of this clonotype. The chain carries TRBV20-1 and TRBJ1-2; 10 bases are a match to TRBD1. Per the germline V gene, CDR1 is DFQATT and CDR2 is SNEGSKA (reference sequence). The CDR3 spans 15 residues. The V and J ends lost 6 bases and 4 bases, in that order; junction bases with no gene match: 11. As DNA, the CDR3 is TGCAGTGCGACCGGGACAGGGGCATCAACCTATGGCTACACCTTC. Residues: CSATGTGASTYGYTF.

This chain links TRBV14 with TRBJ2-3; 11 nucleotides line up with TRBD2. The CDR3 extends over 23 amino acids. Germline CDR1 and CDR2: SGHDN and FVKESK. V trimming: 5 bases; J trimming: 0 bases; junction bases outside the gene matches: 25. CDR3 sequence: CASSKASESSGRAIEPSTDTQYF. The CDR3 DNA reads as TGTGCCAGCAGCAAAGCGTCCGAGAGTAGCGGGAGGGCCATCGAACCTAGCACAGATACGCAGTATTTT.

The CDR3 nucleotides read TGTGCCAGCAGCTTAGCGGGAGCATTGAATGAGCAGTTCTTC. As protein: CASSLAGALNEQFF. The rearrangement uses TRBV7-6 and TRBJ2-1, with D perhaps TRBD2 (5 bases). The CDR3 contains 14 residues. The V end lost 0 bases, the J end lost 7 bases, and 10 bases lay between the germline ends. The germline gives CDR1 SGHVS, CDR2 FNYEAQ.

The V call is TRBV27, the J call TRBJ1-2; 8 bases are a match to TRBD1. The CDR3 has 13 amino acids. Trimming cost V 3 bases and J 7 bases; bases outside gene matches: 4. Germline values: CDR1 MNHEY, CDR2 SMNVEV (reference sequence). The CDR3 loop is CASSFFGQGGYTF. CDR3 sequence (DNA): TGTGCCAGCAGTTTTTTCGGACAGGGTGGCTACACCTTC.

At least ten counts were recorded for this clonotype. The V call is TRBV29-1, the J call TRBJ2-6, with D unresolved. CDR3 length: 12 amino acids. Germline lookup yields CDR1 SQVTM and CDR2 ANQGSEA. V was pared by 6 bases and J by 2 bases, with 5 bases between. CDR3 sequence reads: CSVAAGANVLTF. CDR3 in DNA: TGCAGCGTCGCAGCTGGGGCCAACGTCCTGACTTTC. The full variable domain, with the rest looked up from reference TRBV29-1 and TRBJ2-6, is SAVISQKPSRDICQRGTSLTIQCQVDSQVTMMFWYRQQPGQSLTLIATANQGSEATYESGFVIDKFPISRPNLTFSTLTVSNMSPEDSSIYLCSVAAGANVLTFGAGSRLTVL.

This clonotype has more than one count but fewer than ten. The chain combines TRBV29-1 with TRBJ2-4; tentative D call: TRBD2 (5 bases). Germline loops: CDR1 SQVTM, CDR2 ANQGSEA. Trimming left V 7 bases short and J 0 bases short, with 10 bases between. This CDR3 comprises 13 residues. CDR3 in DNA: TGCAGCGCGGAGGAGCTAGCCAAAAACATTCAGTACTTC. Its protein is CSAEELAKNIQYF.

This clonotype has more than one count but fewer than ten. This sequence joins TRBV7-3 and TRBJ2-1; D unresolved. V lost 2 bases to trimming and J lost 10 bases, with 18 bases between them. The CDR3 covers 15 residues. From germline, CDR1 is SGHTA and CDR2 FQGTGA. For the CDR3, the DNA is TGTGCCAGCAGCTTACCCACCAGAGGTACGTGGGAGCAGTTCTTC. Protein product: CASSLPTRGTWEQFF.

Ten or more counts support this clonotype. V usage is TRBV5-1 and J usage is TRBJ2-3; tentative D call: TRBD1 (6 bases). The CDR3 length is 16 residues. Germline CDR1 is SGHRS and CDR2 is YFSETQ. V lost 0 bases to trimming and J lost 3 bases, with 14 bases between them. CDR3 sequence: CASSLEGQPETDTQYF. In DNA form, the CDR3 reads TGCGCCAGCAGCTTGGAAGGACAGCCAGAAACAGATACGCAGTATTTT.

This chain uses TRBV9 with TRBJ2-2; 9 nucleotides line up with TRBD2. CDR1 and CDR2 from the germline V gene are SGDLS and YYNGEE. The CDR3 has 15 amino acids. V lost 0 bases, J lost 6 bases, and 3 bases stayed unmatched. For the CDR3, the DNA is TGTGCCAGCAGCGTAGAACTAGCGGGTTCCGGGGAGCTGTTTTTT. Its protein is CASSVELAGSGELFF.